These T cell receptor beta chains were read from a single sample in a study of blood T cell repertoires in COVID-19. The assay was immunoSEQ multiplex PCR, and TCRdb's table has in-frame clones only and misses some. The sample has roughly 230,000 clones, nearly 85% seen once. The sample consisted of peripheral blood. These receptors came from a human donor in a cohort sampled during active COVID-19. The conserved cysteine and the conserved F or W are not part of the CDR3 here. The order of the fields is V gene, CDR3 protein.

v_call: TRBV11-3; cdr3_aa: ASSARGGKTQY
v_call: TRBV27; cdr3_aa: ASRIAGTFTDTQY
v_call: TRBV19; cdr3_aa: ATTSGSSDEQF
v_call: TRBV2; cdr3_aa: ASDRGNTGELF
v_call: TRBV6-4; cdr3_aa: ASSEWAGETEAF
v_call: TRBV5-1; cdr3_aa: ASSFWGGSGVGDTQY
v_call: TRBV27; cdr3_aa: ASSSGLAGTDTQY
v_call: TRBV24-1; cdr3_aa: ATSDPSLAGGDEQF
v_call: TRBV19; cdr3_aa: ASRSGSADDYGYT
v_call: TRBV7-2; cdr3_aa: ASSIVAGGQGTQY
v_call: TRBV7-2; cdr3_aa: ASSWTGAREQY
v_call: TRBV6-4; cdr3_aa: ASSDSAGDTGELF
v_call: TRBV7-3; cdr3_aa: ASSRSDRSSYGYT
v_call: TRBV19; cdr3_aa: ASSARVSSYEQY
v_call: TRBV27; cdr3_aa: ASSKIQGFGETQY
v_call: TRBV5-1; cdr3_aa: ASSLGSGGEGYT
v_call: TRBV6-5; cdr3_aa: ASVTGTGGTGELF
v_call: TRBV3-1/TRBV3-2; cdr3_aa: ASKKAGGPEEQY
v_call: TRBV29-1; cdr3_aa: SAVPGQGDGYT
v_call: TRBV27; cdr3_aa: ASSPRSQETQY
v_call: TRBV18; cdr3_aa: ASSPLSGRQETQY
v_call: TRBV7-2; cdr3_aa: ASSLDPGGSGNTIY
v_call: TRBV28; cdr3_aa: ASRTGTSNNIQY
v_call: TRBV7-6; cdr3_aa: ASSAGDYGYT
v_call: TRBV7-2; cdr3_aa: ASSLGRSNEKLF
v_call: TRBV5-1; cdr3_aa: ASSLSSGSYSYNEQF
v_call: TRBV5-6; cdr3_aa: ASSLGSSGRRANEQF
v_call: TRBV30; cdr3_aa: AERTGINEKLF
v_call: TRBV19; cdr3_aa: ASSVSGTSVWGSYEQY
v_call: TRBV5-5; cdr3_aa: ASSVGQGAGETQY
v_call: TRBV9; cdr3_aa: ASSGGTGALYNEQF
v_call: TRBV2; cdr3_aa: ASSEMGRGRTEAF
v_call: TRBV5-6; cdr3_aa: ASRSRQGAGAF
v_call: TRBV5-5; cdr3_aa: ASSLSRGGLIQY
v_call: TRBV11-1; cdr3_aa: ASRGLALETQY
v_call: TRBV11-3; cdr3_aa: ASSLGGQNNEQF
v_call: TRBV6-2/TRBV6-3; cdr3_aa: ASSTGLANTQY
v_call: TRBV15; cdr3_aa: ATSRVRQGSFTFGEPQH
v_call: TRBV10-3; cdr3_aa: ATKYGQGRDIQY